These T cell receptor beta chains were read from a single sample in a study of regulatory T cells in long-lasting Graves disease. MiXCR, applied by TCRdb to the multiplex PCR reads, yields one record per CDR3 protein. There are 450,000 or so distinct CDR3 sequences in the sample; approximately 23% occur only once, and under 15% lies in the top ten. Material: peripheral blood mononuclear cells (PBMCs), obtained when the disease was refractory, from a patient treated with antithyroid drugs. Every receptor here comes from a female donor with Graves disease. Both conserved end residues are part of each CDR3. The order of the fields is clone size, V gene, D gene, J gene, CDR3 DNA, CDR3 protein. D genes are given only for firm matches. Only some rows state a clone size, as once, few, many or a class for expanded clones.

clone_size: many
v_call: TRBV12-3/TRBV12-4
d_call: NA
j_call: TRBJ1-4
cdr3_nt: TGTGCCAGCAACTGGGGGGCCGGTGAAAAACTGTTTTTT
cdr3_aa: CASNWGAGEKLFF

clone_size: many
v_call: TRBV2
d_call: TRBD1
j_call: TRBJ1-1
cdr3_nt: TGTGCCAGGAACAGGGGATTGAACACTGAAGCTTTCTTT
cdr3_aa: CARNRGLNTEAFF

clone_size: NA
v_call: TRBV18
d_call: NA
j_call: TRBJ2-2
cdr3_nt: TGTGCCAGCTCAGCGAGCCCTTACGTGTCCGGGGAGCTGTTTTTT
cdr3_aa: CASSASPYVSGELFF

clone_size: few
v_call: TRBV29-1
d_call: NA
j_call: TRBJ2-7
cdr3_nt: TGCAGCGCTGGAGACAGGTATTCCTACGAGCAGTACTTC
cdr3_aa: CSAGDRYSYEQYF

clone_size: NA
v_call: TRBV20-1
d_call: TRBD2
j_call: TRBJ2-7
cdr3_nt: TGCAGTGCTAGCTCCCCAAATGGGGGGGGATACGAGCAGTACTTC
cdr3_aa: CSASSPNGGGYEQYF

clone_size: few
v_call: TRBV2
d_call: TRBD1
j_call: TRBJ1-5
cdr3_nt: TGTGCCAGCAGCCCCCCCAGGACAGGAGGGAATCAGCCCCAGCATTTT
cdr3_aa: CASSPPRTGGNQPQHF

clone_size: many
v_call: TRBV28
d_call: NA
j_call: TRBJ2-7
cdr3_nt: TGTGCCAGCAGTCCTCTTTGGGGGGATTTCTACGAGCAGTACTTC
cdr3_aa: CASSPLWGDFYEQYF

clone_size: many
v_call: TRBV5-1
d_call: NA
j_call: TRBJ1-1
cdr3_nt: TGTGCCAGCAGCTACCGTATGAACACTGAAGCTTTCTTT
cdr3_aa: CASSYRMNTEAFF

clone_size: many
v_call: TRBV28
d_call: NA
j_call: TRBJ1-1
cdr3_nt: TGTGCCAGCAGCTTACTACGGTTGAACACTGAAGCTTTCTTT
cdr3_aa: CASSLLRLNTEAFF

clone_size: NA
v_call: TRBV3-1
d_call: TRBD1
j_call: TRBJ1-5
cdr3_nt: TGTGCCAGCAGCCAAGATGTAACAGGGGGAAAGCAGCCCCAGCATTTT
cdr3_aa: CASSQDVTGGKQPQHF

clone_size: NA
v_call: TRBV4-1
d_call: NA
j_call: TRBJ1-2
cdr3_nt: TGCGCCAGCAGCCAGGCTACAGCGGCCTATGGCTACACCTTC
cdr3_aa: CASSQATAAYGYTF

clone_size: NA
v_call: TRBV28
d_call: NA
j_call: TRBJ2-6
cdr3_nt: TGTACCAGCAGTCCGACAGAGTCTGGGGCCAACGTCCTGACTTTC
cdr3_aa: CTSSPTESGANVLTF

clone_size: many
v_call: TRBV2
d_call: NA
j_call: TRBJ1-1
cdr3_nt: TGTGCCAGCAGCACTCCTGCGGGACAAAAAAAGAAAGCTTTCTTT
cdr3_aa: CASSTPAGQKKKAFF

clone_size: NA
v_call: TRBV11-2
d_call: TRBD2
j_call: TRBJ2-3
cdr3_nt: TGTGCCAGCACCCTAGCGGGGGTCTCAGATACGCAGTATTTT
cdr3_aa: CASTLAGVSDTQYF

clone_size: NA
v_call: TRBV7-3
d_call: TRBD2
j_call: TRBJ2-2
cdr3_nt: TGTGCCAGCAGCCCGCTAGCGGGAGGATCTCGGGAGCTGTTTTTT
cdr3_aa: CASSPLAGGSRELFF

clone_size: few
v_call: TRBV19
d_call: NA
j_call: TRBJ1-5
cdr3_nt: TGTGCCAGTAGTATAGTGGGGGATCTTCAAGGCAATCAGCCCCAGCATTTT
cdr3_aa: CASSIVGDLQGNQPQHF

clone_size: NA
v_call: TRBV5-5
d_call: NA
j_call: TRBJ1-5
cdr3_nt: TGTGCCAGCAGCTTGGTTGCAGCAAATCAGCCCCAGCATTTT
cdr3_aa: CASSLVAANQPQHF

clone_size: few
v_call: TRBV20-1
d_call: NA
j_call: TRBJ2-3
cdr3_nt: TGCAGTGCTTCCTACAGGGAGGGCACAGATACGCAGTATTTT
cdr3_aa: CSASYREGTDTQYF

clone_size: many
v_call: TRBV7-2
d_call: NA
j_call: TRBJ2-5
cdr3_nt: TGTGCCAGCAGCCCCGGGCATGGCGACCAAGAGACCCAGTACTTC
cdr3_aa: CASSPGHGDQETQYF

clone_size: NA
v_call: TRBV27
d_call: NA
j_call: TRBJ1-3
cdr3_nt: TGTGCCAGCAGTTTCCACGGGACCGAAAGCTCTGGAAACACCATATATTTT
cdr3_aa: CASSFHGTESSGNTIYF

clone_size: few
v_call: TRBV29-1
d_call: TRBD1
j_call: TRBJ1-1
cdr3_nt: TGCAGCGGGCGACAGGGGGCGAAAAACACTGAAGCTTTCTTT
cdr3_aa: CSGRQGAKNTEAFF

clone_size: few
v_call: TRBV27
d_call: TRBD2
j_call: TRBJ2-7
cdr3_nt: TGTGCCAGCAGTTACCAGCGGGGGCCCTTCGCCTACGAGCAGTACTTC
cdr3_aa: CASSYQRGPFAYEQYF

clone_size: few
v_call: TRBV28
d_call: NA
j_call: TRBJ1-1
cdr3_nt: TGTGCCAGCATCCTCCAGGGCAGGGGATTTCTCGAAGCTTTCTTT
cdr3_aa: CASILQGRGFLEAFF

clone_size: NA
v_call: TRBV19
d_call: NA
j_call: TRBJ1-3
cdr3_nt: TGTGCCAGCGGCCTGACAGGTGGTGGAAACACCATATATTTT
cdr3_aa: CASGLTGGGNTIYF

clone_size: once
v_call: TRBV5-1
d_call: TRBD1
j_call: TRBJ1-5
cdr3_nt: TGCGCCAGCAGCTTGACAGGGGCCGACCAGCCCCAGCATTTT
cdr3_aa: CASSLTGADQPQHF

clone_size: many
v_call: TRBV28
d_call: TRBD2
j_call: TRBJ2-7
cdr3_nt: TGTGCCAGCAGTTTCGAGCGGGAGGGCTACGAGCAGTACTTC
cdr3_aa: CASSFEREGYEQYF

clone_size: NA
v_call: TRBV6-4
d_call: NA
j_call: TRBJ2-5
cdr3_nt: TGTGCCAGCCGTGGGGGGGGCGGTGGGGAGACCCAGTACTTC
cdr3_aa: CASRGGGGGETQYF

clone_size: few
v_call: TRBV9
d_call: NA
j_call: TRBJ1-4
cdr3_nt: TGTGCCAGCAGCGTCGAGGGAGCTGCTAATGAAAAACTGTTTTTT
cdr3_aa: CASSVEGAANEKLFF

clone_size: once
v_call: TRBV2
d_call: TRBD2
j_call: TRBJ2-5
cdr3_nt: TGTGCCAGCACGGGGCTAGCGGGAGCGGAGACCCAGTACTTC
cdr3_aa: CASTGLAGAETQYF

clone_size: few
v_call: TRBV28
d_call: NA
j_call: TRBJ2-7
cdr3_nt: TGTGCCAGCAGTCTGGGACCCCCGAGCTCCTACGAGCAGTACTTC
cdr3_aa: CASSLGPPSSYEQYF

clone_size: few
v_call: TRBV4-2
d_call: NA
j_call: TRBJ2-7
cdr3_nt: TGTGCCAGCAGCCAAGGACCAGGGACCTCCTACGAGCAGTACTTC
cdr3_aa: CASSQGPGTSYEQYF

clone_size: NA
v_call: TRBV11-2
d_call: NA
j_call: TRBJ1-1
cdr3_nt: TGTGCCAGCAGCTCCGGGGGGGGAAGGACTGAAGCTTTCTTT
cdr3_aa: CASSSGGGRTEAFF

clone_size: NA
v_call: TRBV7-6
d_call: NA
j_call: TRBJ1-1
cdr3_nt: TGTGCCAGCAGCCTAGGGACATCCAGTGAAGCTTTCTTT
cdr3_aa: CASSLGTSSEAFF

clone_size: many
v_call: TRBV7-9
d_call: NA
j_call: TRBJ1-2
cdr3_nt: TGTGCCAGCAGCTTACTGCGAGGCTACACCTTC
cdr3_aa: CASSLLRGYTF

clone_size: NA
v_call: TRBV4-2
d_call: NA
j_call: TRBJ1-1
cdr3_nt: TGTGCCAGCAGCCACCAGAGAGAGAACACTGAAGCTTTCTTT
cdr3_aa: CASSHQRENTEAFF

clone_size: NA
v_call: TRBV20-1
d_call: TRBD1
j_call: TRBJ1-1
cdr3_nt: TGCAGTGCTAGACCGGACAGGGGCAGGGAAGCTTTCTTT
cdr3_aa: CSARPDRGREAFF